The 21 T cell receptor beta chains listed next were all sequenced from one sample in a study of PD-L1 blockade in urothelial cancer. As for time point: peripheral blood 6 weeks after treatment start. Libraries were prepared by immunoSEQ multiplex PCR; TCRdb keeps only in-frame clonotypes and omits some of them. The sample includes some 51,000 clones, approximately 90% of them seen just once. The sequencing used PBMCs, collected around atezolizumab (anti-PD-L1) treatment. These receptor sequences come from a man in his sixties with urothelial cancer.

This chain connects TRBV11-2 to TRBJ2-7; maybe TRBD2 (6 bases). The CDR3 totals 13 residues. In germline, CDR1 is SGHAT, CDR2 FQNNGV. The V and J ends lost 3 bases and 3 bases respectively, with 9 bases between them. Here the CDR3 reads CASSLLGGYEQYF. CDR3 nucleotide sequence: TGTGCCAGCAGCTTGCTGGGGGGCTACGAGCAGTACTTC. The whole variable domain, remainder taken from reference TRBV11-2 and TRBJ2-7, is EAGVAQSPRYKIIEKRQSVAFWCNPISGHATLYWYQQILGQGPKLLIQFQNNGVVDDSQLPKDRFSAERLKGVDSTLKIQPAKLEDSAVYLCASSLLGGYEQYFGPGTRLTVT.

The chain uses TRBV9 and TRBJ2-7, with TRBD2 matching over 12 bases. The germline CDR1 and CDR2 sequences are SGDLS and YYNGEE. Germline trimming cut 4 bases from V and 7 bases from J; bases unmatched to any gene: 6. The CDR3 covers 14 residues. For the CDR3, the DNA is TGTGCCAGCAGCCCAGGGACTAGCGGGTGGGAGCAGTACTTC. Encoded protein: CASSPGTSGWEQYF.

The chain carries TRBV6-1 and TRBJ1-5; 9 positions agree with TRBD1. CDR3 size: 17 residues. V shed 3 bases, J shed 2 bases, and the junction held 8 bases outside the gene matches. Germline values: CDR1 MNHNS, CDR2 SASEGT. The CDR3 nucleotides read TGTGCCAGCAGTGATCGTCCACAGGGGGCTGGCAATCAGCCCCAGCATTTT. Amino acids: CASSDRPQGAGNQPQHF.

This clone showed up just a few times. J is TRBJ1-1 and V is TRBV30; D remains unclear. Deletions cut 4 bases from V and 1 base from J, with 4 bases between. Germline-derived CDR1 and CDR2 are GTSNPN and SVGIG (reference sequence). The CDR3 consists of 11 residues. The CDR3 region has the DNA TGTGCCTGGAACTGGAACACTGAAGCTTTCTTT. This gives the protein CAWNWNTEAFF. The full variable domain, with the rest looked up from reference TRBV30 and TRBJ1-1, is SQTIHQWPATLVQPVGSPLSLECTVEGTSNPNLYWYRQAAGRGLQLLFYSVGIGQISSEVPQNLSASRPQDRQFILSSKKLLLSDSGFYLCAWNWNTEAFFGQGTRLTVV.

The chain is built from TRBV5-1 and TRBJ1-1; D is perhaps TRBD1 (5 bases). The germline CDR1 and CDR2 sequences are SGHRS and YFSETQ. The CDR3 is made up of 13 amino acids. V lost 4 bases, J lost 4 bases, and 11 bases lay in between. The CDR3 is CASSRDGGTEAFF. The DNA for the CDR3 is TGCGCCAGCAGCCGAGACGGGGGCACTGAAGCTTTCTTT.

The chain joins TRBV11-2 to TRBJ2-5; the match to TRBD1 covers 10 bases. The CDR3 runs to 17 residues. V lost 4 bases and J lost 6; bases outside the gene matches: 14. CDR1 and CDR2 (germline): SGHAT, FQNNGV. CDR3 loop: CASSSPGQGISWKTQYF. The CDR3 DNA is TGTGCCAGCAGCTCCCCGGGACAGGGGATAAGTTGGAAGACCCAGTACTTC.

The rearrangement joins TRBV7-6 to TRBJ2-7; 8 bases line up with TRBD1. The CDR3 consists of 14 residues. V lost 5 bases to trimming and J lost 5 bases; unmatched junction nucleotides: 8. CDR1 and CDR2 from the germline V gene are SGHVS and FNYEAQ. CDR3 DNA: TGTGCCAGCAGCACGGGGACAGGAAAGGACGAGCAGTACTTC. As protein: CASSTGTGKDEQYF.

The chain uses TRBV7-9 and TRBJ2-7, with TRBD1 as a possible D gene (7 bases). Germline CDR1 is SEHNR and CDR2 is FQNEAQ (reference sequence). With 6 bases removed from V and 4 bases from J, the gap between germline ends came to 22 bases. The CDR3 has 16 residues. The CDR3 bases are TGTGCCAGCAGTCAAACTGGGAGCAGGGGGAGGTACGAGCAGTACTTC. Its protein is CASSQTGSRGRYEQYF. Filled out from reference TRBV7-9 and TRBJ2-7, the complete variable domain reads DTGVSQNPRHKITKRGQNVTFRCDPISEHNRLYWYRQTLGQGPEFLTYFQNEAQLEKSRLLSDRFSAERPKGSFSTLEIQRTEQGDSAMYLCASSQTGSRGRYEQYFGPGTRLTVT.

The gene calls are TRBV27 and TRBJ2-1; 10 bases fit TRBD2. The CDR3 is made up of 16 amino acids. Trimming at V came to 5 bases and at J to 7 bases, leaving 11 bases not matched to a gene. Germline V gives CDR1 MNHEY, CDR2 SMNVEV (reference sequence). The CDR3 here is CASSPTPGLASNEQFF. In nucleotides, the CDR3 is TGTGCCAGCAGTCCTACCCCGGGACTAGCGAGTAATGAGCAGTTCTTC.

V gene TRBV4-1 combines with J gene TRBJ2-5; TRBD2 matches 8 bases. This CDR3 has 14 residues. V trimming: 1 base; J trimming: 5 bases; junction bases outside the gene matches: 3. CDR1 is MGHRA and CDR2 is YSYEKL in the germline V gene. The CDR3 sequence is CASSQGTSHETQYF. The CDR3, as DNA: TGCGCCAGCAGCCAAGGGACTAGCCATGAGACCCAGTACTTC.

V usage is TRBV6-5 and J usage is TRBJ1-1, with 7 bases lining up with TRBD1. V dropped 6 bases and J dropped 1; count of bases not matched to a gene: 5. The CDR3 contains 14 residues. Germline CDR1 is MNHEY and CDR2 is SVGAGI. Here the CDR3 DNA reads TGTGCCAGCAGGCTCGGGACAGCGAACACTGAAGCTTTCTTT. It is translated as CASRLGTANTEAFF.

The chain recombines TRBV5-1 with TRBJ2-5; possibly TRBD2 for D (6 bases). The germline V gene has CDR1 SGHRS and CDR2 YFSETQ. CDR3 length: 13 amino acids. The ends were cut back, 4 bases at V and 4 bases at J, with 11 bases in the middle. CDR3 in amino acids: CASSRTLAETQYF. As DNA, the CDR3 is TGCGCCAGCAGCCGGACACTAGCAGAGACCCAGTACTTC. Full variable domain (remainder filled in from reference TRBV5-1 and TRBJ2-5): KAGVTQTPRYLIKTRGQQVTLSCSPISGHRSVSWYQQTPGQGLQFLFEYFSETQRNKGNFPGRFSGRQFSNSRSEMNVSTLELGDSALYLCASSRTLAETQYFGPGTRLLVL.

CDR3 sequence: CASSSPRGASGGSLNEQFF. The CDR3, as DNA: TGCGCCAGCAGCTCACCCCGGGGGGCTAGCGGGGGGTCACTCAATGAGCAGTTCTTC. The V call is TRBV5-1, the J call TRBJ2-1, with 11 nucleotides matching TRBD2. The CDR3 length is 19 residues. The V gene end was trimmed by 3 bases and the J gene end by 6 bases; junction bases not matched to a gene: 17. The germline gives CDR1 SGHRS, CDR2 YFSETQ.

The chain links TRBV6-1 to TRBJ2-1, with 13 positions matching TRBD2. The CDR3 has 13 amino acids. Germline-derived CDR1 and CDR2 are MNHNS and SASEGT. V was clipped by 6 bases and J by 9 bases; unmatched bases: 2. The CDR3 DNA is TGTGCCAGCAGACTAGCGGGGGGGGGTGAGCAGTTCTTC. Translated, it gives CASRLAGGGEQFF.

The V and J genes are TRBV7-9 and TRBJ2-6; no clear D. The CDR3 length is 14 residues. Germline lookup yields CDR1 SEHNR and CDR2 FQNEAQ (reference sequence). Trimming left V 5 bases short and J 1 base short, with 6 bases between. The CDR3 DNA reads as TGTGCCAGCAGCCGGAGTTCTGGGGCCAACGTCCTGACTTTC. It translates to CASSRSSGANVLTF.

The V call is TRBV10-3, the J call TRBJ2-7, with D maybe TRBD1 (5 bases). The CDR3 is made up of 13 amino acids. Per germline, CDR1 ENHRY and CDR2 SYGVKD. V lost 10 bases, J lost 7 bases, and 20 bases lay in between. CDR3 in amino acids: CARAENSGMEQYF. The CDR3 region has the DNA TGTGCCAGGGCGGAGAATTCAGGGATGGAGCAGTACTTC.

DNA for the CDR3: TGTGCCAGCTCACCACAGGGAGGGAGCACTGAAGCTTTCTTT. It encodes CASSPQGGSTEAFF. V and J are TRBV18 and TRBJ1-1; D gene ambiguous. The CDR3 sequence is 14 residues long. Germline V gives CDR1 KGHSH, CDR2 LQKENI. With 1 base removed from V and 4 bases from J, the gap between germline ends came to 10 bases. The whole variable domain, remainder taken from reference TRBV18 and TRBJ1-1, is NAGVMQNPRHLVRRRGQEARLRCSPMKGHSHVYWYRQLPEEGLKFMVYLQKENIIDESGMPKERFSAEFPKEGPSILRIQQVVRGDSAAYFCASSPQGGSTEAFFGQGTRLTVV.

The J gene is TRBJ2-1, the V gene TRBV15, with TRBD1 matching over 12 bases. Germline V gene sequence: CDR1 LNHNV, CDR2 YYDKDF (reference sequence). The CDR3 has 17 amino acids. The V gene end was trimmed by 8 bases and the J gene end by 7 bases; junction bases not matched to a gene: 15. Here the CDR3 reads CATSDRDRGLGGNEQFF. The CDR3 DNA reads TGTGCCACCTCGGACCGGGACAGGGGGCTTGGGGGGAATGAGCAGTTCTTC. The full variable domain, with the rest looked up from reference TRBV15 and TRBJ2-1, is DAMVIQNPRYQVTQFGKPVTLSCSQTLNHNVMYWYQQKSSQAPKLLFHYYDKDFNNEADTPDNFQSRRPNTSFCFLDIRSPGLGDTAMYLCATSDRDRGLGGNEQFFGPGTRLTVL.

The V and J genes are TRBV21-1 and TRBJ2-6; the D call in the table, TRBD1, was not verified against the DNA. TRBV21-1 is a pseudogene segment. This CDR3 contains 19 residues. This chain's CDR3 is CASSNHAGTGHSGANVLTF. The DNA of the CDR3 is TGTGCCAGCAGCAACCACGCCGGGACAGGACACTCTGGGGCCAACGTCCTGACTTTC.

V gene TRBV6-1 combines with J gene TRBJ1-3; D uncertain. V gave up 6 bases and J gave up 0 bases, with 9 bases separating them. The germline V gene has CDR1 MNHNS and CDR2 SASEGT. The CDR3 is 14 amino acids. The CDR3 sequence: CASRAPNSGNTIYF. The CDR3 nucleotides read TGTGCCAGCAGAGCCCCTAACTCTGGAAACACCATATATTTT.

The rearrangement joins TRBV5-1 to TRBJ1-1, with D possibly TRBD1 on 6 matching bases. The CDR3 spans 12 residues. The V gene's germline CDR1 is SGHRS and CDR2 YFSETQ. V was shortened by 2 bases and J by 7 bases, with 9 bases between the two germline ends. The CDR3 protein is CASSFRGGEAFF. DNA of the CDR3: TGCGCCAGCAGCTTTCGAGGGGGTGAAGCTTTCTTT.